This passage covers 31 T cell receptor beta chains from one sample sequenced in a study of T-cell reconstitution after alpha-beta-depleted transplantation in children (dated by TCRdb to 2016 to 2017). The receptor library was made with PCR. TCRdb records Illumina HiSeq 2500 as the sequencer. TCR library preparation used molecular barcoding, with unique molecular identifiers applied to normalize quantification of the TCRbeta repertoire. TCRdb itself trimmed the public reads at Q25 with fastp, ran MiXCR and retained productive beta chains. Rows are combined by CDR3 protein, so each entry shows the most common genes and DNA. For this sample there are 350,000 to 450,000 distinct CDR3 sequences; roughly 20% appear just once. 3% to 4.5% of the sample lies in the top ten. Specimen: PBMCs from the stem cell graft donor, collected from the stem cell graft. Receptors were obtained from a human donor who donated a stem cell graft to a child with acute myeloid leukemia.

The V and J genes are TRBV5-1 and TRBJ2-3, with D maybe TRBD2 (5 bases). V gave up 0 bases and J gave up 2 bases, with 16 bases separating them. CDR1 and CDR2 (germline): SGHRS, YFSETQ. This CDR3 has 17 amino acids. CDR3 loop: CASSLVFGIRNTDTQYF. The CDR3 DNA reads TGCGCCAGCAGCTTGGTGTTCGGGATCCGGAACACAGATACGCAGTATTTT.

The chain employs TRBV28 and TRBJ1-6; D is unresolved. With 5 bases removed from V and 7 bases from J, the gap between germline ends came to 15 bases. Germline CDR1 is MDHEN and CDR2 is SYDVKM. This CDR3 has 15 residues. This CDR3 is CASSHQDGRNSPLHF. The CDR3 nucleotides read TGTGCCAGCAGTCACCAGGACGGTCGGAATTCACCCCTCCACTTT.

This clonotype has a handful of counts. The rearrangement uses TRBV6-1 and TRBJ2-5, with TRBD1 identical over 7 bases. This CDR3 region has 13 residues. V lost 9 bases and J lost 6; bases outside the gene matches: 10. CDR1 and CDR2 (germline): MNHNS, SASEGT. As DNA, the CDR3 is TGTGCCAGTAAAAACAGGGGCTCGAAGACCCAGTACTTC. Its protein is CASKNRGSKTQYF.

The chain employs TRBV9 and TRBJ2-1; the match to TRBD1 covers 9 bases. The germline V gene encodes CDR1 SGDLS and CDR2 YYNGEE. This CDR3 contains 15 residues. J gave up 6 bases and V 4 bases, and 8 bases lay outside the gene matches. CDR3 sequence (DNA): TGTGCCAGCAGCTACCGGGACAGGGTGGGCAATGAGCAGTTCTTC. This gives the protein CASSYRDRVGNEQFF.

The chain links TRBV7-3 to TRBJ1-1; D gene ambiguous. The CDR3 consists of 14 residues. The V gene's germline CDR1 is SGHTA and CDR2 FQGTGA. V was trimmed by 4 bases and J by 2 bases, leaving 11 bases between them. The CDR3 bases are TGTGCCAGCAGCTCCTCCGGGGAAAACACTGAAGCTTTCTTT. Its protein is CASSSSGENTEAFF.

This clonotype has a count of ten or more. In DNA, the CDR3 is TGCAGCGTTGTTGGGGGCGACAACACTGAAGCTTTCTTT. Translating gives CSVVGGDNTEAFF. The chain uses TRBV29-1 and TRBJ1-1; TRBD1 might be the D (6 bases). V lost 4 bases and J lost 2, with 11 bases in between. Germline values: CDR1 SQVTM, CDR2 ANQGSEA. CDR3 length: 13 amino acids.

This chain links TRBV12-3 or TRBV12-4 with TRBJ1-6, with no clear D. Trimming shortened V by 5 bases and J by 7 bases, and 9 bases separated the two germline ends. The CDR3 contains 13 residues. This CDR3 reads CASSRTENSPLHF. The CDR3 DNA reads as TGTGCCAGCAGTAGGACTGAAAATTCACCCCTCCACTTT.

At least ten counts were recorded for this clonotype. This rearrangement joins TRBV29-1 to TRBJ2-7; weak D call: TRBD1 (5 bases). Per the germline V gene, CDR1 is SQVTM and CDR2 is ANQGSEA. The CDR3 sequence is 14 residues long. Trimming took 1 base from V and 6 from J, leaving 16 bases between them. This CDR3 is CSVEASQGHREQYF. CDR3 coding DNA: TGCAGCGTTGAAGCGTCCCAGGGCCACCGCGAGCAGTACTTC.

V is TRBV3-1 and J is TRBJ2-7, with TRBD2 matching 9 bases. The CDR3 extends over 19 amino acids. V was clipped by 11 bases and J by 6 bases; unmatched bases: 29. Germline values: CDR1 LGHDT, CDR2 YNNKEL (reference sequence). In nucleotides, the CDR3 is TGTGCCTCCTCCAAGCCGGTCGACCTAGCGGGAAAGGTTTATAGCGAGCAGTACTTC. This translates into CASSKPVDLAGKVYSEQYF.

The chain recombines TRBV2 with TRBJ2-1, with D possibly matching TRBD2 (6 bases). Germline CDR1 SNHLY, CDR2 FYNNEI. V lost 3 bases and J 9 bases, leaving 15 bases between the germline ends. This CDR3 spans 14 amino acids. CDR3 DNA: TGTGCCAGCAGTGAGCGGGGCAGCTGGGCTGAGCAGTTCTTC. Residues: CASSERGSWAEQFF.

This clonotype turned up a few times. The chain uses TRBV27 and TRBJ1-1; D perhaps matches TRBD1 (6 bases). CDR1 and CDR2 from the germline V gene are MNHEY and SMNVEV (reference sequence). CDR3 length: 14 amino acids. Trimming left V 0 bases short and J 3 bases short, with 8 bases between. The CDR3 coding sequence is TGTGCCAGCAGTTTATCGGAGGGGGACACTGAAGCTTTCTTT. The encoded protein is CASSLSEGDTEAFF.

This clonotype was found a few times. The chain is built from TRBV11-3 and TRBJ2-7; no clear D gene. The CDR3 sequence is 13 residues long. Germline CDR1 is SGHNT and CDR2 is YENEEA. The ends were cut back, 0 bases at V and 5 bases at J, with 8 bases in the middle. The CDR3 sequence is CASSLDSRNEQYF. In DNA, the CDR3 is TGTGCCAGCAGCTTAGATTCGAGGAACGAGCAGTACTTC.

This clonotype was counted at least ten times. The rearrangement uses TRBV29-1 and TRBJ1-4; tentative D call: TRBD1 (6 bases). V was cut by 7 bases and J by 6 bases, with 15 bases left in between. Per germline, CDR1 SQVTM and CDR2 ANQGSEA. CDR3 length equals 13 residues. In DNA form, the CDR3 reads TGCAGCGCTTACAGGGAATGGGATGAAAAACTGTTTTTT. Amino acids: CSAYREWDEKLFF. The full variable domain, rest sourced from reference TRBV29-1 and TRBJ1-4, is SAVISQKPSRDICQRGTSLTIQCQVDSQVTMMFWYRQQPGQSLTLIATANQGSEATYESGFVIDKFPISRPNLTFSTLTVSNMSPEDSSIYLCSAYREWDEKLFFGSGTQLSVL.

The CDR3 DNA sequence: TGCAGCGTTCAAGGGCCGTATACCAACACTGAAGCTTTCTTT. It translates to CSVQGPYTNTEAFF. The gene calls are TRBV29-1 and TRBJ1-1; D uncertain. Between the trimmed V and J ends, which lost 5 bases and 2 bases, there was a span of 15 bases. Germline V gene lookup returns CDR1 SQVTM and CDR2 ANQGSEA. The CDR3 totals 14 residues.

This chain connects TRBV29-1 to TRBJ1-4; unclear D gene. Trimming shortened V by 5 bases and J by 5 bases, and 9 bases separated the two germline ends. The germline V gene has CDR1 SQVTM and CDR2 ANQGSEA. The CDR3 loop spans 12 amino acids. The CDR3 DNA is TGCAGCGTTAGATCGGGGAATGAAAAACTGTTTTTT. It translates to CSVRSGNEKLFF.

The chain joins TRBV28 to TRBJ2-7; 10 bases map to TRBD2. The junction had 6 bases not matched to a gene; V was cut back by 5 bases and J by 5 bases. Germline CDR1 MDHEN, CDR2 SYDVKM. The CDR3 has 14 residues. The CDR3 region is CASSRAGGPNEQYF. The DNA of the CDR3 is TGTGCCAGCAGTCGAGCGGGAGGGCCTAACGAGCAGTACTTC. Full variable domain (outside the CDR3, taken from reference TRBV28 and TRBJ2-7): DVKVTQSSRYLVKRTGEKVFLECVQDMDHENMFWYRQDPGLGLRLIYFSYDVKMKEKGDIPEGYSVSREKKERFSLILESASTNQTSMYLCASSRAGGPNEQYFGPGTRLTVT.

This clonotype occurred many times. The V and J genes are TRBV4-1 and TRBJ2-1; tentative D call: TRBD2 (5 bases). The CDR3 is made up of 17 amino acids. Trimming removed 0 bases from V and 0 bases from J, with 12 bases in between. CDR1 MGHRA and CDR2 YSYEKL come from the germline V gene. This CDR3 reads CASSQDFLRASYNEQFF. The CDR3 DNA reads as TGCGCCAGCAGCCAAGATTTCTTGAGGGCCTCCTACAATGAGCAGTTCTTC.

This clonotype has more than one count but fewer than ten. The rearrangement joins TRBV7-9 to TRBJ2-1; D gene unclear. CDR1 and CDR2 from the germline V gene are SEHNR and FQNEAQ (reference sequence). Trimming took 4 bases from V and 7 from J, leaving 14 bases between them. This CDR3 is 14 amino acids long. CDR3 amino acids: CASSSALAPNEQFF. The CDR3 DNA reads TGTGCCAGCAGCTCCGCCCTGGCCCCTAATGAGCAGTTCTTC.

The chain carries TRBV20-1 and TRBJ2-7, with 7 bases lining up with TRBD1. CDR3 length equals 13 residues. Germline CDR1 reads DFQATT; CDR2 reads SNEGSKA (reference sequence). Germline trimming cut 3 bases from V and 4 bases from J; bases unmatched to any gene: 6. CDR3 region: CSASDRDPYEQYF. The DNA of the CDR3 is TGCAGTGCTAGCGACAGGGACCCTTACGAGCAGTACTTC.

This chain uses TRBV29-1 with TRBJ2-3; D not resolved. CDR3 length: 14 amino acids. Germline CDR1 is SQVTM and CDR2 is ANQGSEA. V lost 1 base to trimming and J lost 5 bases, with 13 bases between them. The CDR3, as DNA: TGCAGCGTTGAAGTCTCGCCTAGGGTAGATACGCAGTATTTT. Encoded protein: CSVEVSPRVDTQYF.

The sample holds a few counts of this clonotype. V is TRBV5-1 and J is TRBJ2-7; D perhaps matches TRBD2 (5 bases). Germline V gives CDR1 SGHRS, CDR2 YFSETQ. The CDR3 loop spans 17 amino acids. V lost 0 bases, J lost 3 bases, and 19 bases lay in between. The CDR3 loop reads CASSLAVKGDVFYEQYF. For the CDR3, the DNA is TGCGCCAGCAGCTTGGCCGTGAAGGGAGATGTTTTCTACGAGCAGTACTTC.

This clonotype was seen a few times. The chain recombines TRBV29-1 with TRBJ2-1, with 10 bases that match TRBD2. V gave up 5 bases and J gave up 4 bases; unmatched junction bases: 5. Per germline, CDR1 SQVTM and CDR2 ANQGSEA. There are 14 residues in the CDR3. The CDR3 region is CSVSRAGGYNEQFF. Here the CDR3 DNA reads TGCAGCGTTTCTAGAGCGGGAGGGTACAATGAGCAGTTCTTC.

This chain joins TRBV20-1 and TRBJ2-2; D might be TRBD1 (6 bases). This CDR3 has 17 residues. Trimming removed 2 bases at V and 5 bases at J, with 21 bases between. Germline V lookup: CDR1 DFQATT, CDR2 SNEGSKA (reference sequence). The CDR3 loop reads CSARPRLGGERTGELFF. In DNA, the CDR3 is TGCAGTGCTAGACCTCGTCTAGGGGGAGAGAGGACCGGGGAGCTGTTTTTT.

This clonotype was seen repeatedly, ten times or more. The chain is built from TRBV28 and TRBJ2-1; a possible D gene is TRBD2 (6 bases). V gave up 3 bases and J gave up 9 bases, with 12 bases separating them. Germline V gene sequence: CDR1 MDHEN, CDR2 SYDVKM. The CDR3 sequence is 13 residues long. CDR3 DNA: TGTGCCAGCAGTTTGGTCAGAGCGGGTGAGCAGTTCTTC. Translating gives CASSLVRAGEQFF.

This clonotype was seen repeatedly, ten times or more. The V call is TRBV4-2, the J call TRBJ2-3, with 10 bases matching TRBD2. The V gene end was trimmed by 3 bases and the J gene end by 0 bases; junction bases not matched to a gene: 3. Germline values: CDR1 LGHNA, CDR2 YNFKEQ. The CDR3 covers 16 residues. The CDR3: CASSHRTSGSTDTQYF. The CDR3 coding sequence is TGTGCCAGCAGCCACCGGACTAGCGGTAGCACAGATACGCAGTATTTT.

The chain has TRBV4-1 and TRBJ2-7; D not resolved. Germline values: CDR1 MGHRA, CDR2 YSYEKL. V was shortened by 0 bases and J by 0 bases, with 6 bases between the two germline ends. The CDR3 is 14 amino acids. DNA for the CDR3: TGCGCCAGCAGCCAAGAGGTGAACTCCTACGAGCAGTACTTC. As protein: CASSQEVNSYEQYF.

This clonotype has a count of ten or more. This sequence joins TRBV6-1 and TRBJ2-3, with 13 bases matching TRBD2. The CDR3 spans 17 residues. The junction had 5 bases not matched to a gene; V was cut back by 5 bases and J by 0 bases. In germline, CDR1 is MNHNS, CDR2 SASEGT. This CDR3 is CASSPGTSGVSTDTQYF. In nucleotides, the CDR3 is TGTGCCAGCAGTCCAGGGACTAGCGGGGTCAGCACAGATACGCAGTATTTT.

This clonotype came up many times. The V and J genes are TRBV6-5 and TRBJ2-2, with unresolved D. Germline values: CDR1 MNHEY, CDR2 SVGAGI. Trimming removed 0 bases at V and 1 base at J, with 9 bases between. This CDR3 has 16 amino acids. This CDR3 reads CASSYSGSWNTGELFF. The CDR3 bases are TGTGCCAGCAGTTACTCGGGTAGCTGGAACACCGGGGAGCTGTTTTTT.

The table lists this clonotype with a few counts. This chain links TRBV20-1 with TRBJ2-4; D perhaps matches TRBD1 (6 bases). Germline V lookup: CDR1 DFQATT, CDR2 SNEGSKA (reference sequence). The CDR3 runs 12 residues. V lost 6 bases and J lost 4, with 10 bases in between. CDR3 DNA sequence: TGCAGTGCATCACAGGGAAAAAACATTCAGTACTTC. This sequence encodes CSASQGKNIQYF.

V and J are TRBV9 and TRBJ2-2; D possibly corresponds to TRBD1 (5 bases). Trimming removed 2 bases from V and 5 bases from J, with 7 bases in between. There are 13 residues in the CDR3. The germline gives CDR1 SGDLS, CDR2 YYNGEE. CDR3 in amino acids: CASSVDITGELFF. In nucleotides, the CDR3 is TGTGCCAGCAGCGTGGACATTACCGGGGAGCTGTTTTTT. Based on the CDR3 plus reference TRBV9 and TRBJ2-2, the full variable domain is DSGVTQTPKHLITATGQRVTLRCSPRSGDLSVYWYQQSLDQGLQFLIQYYNGEERAKGNILERFSAQQFPDLHSELNLSSLELGDSALYFCASSVDITGELFFGEGSRLTVL.

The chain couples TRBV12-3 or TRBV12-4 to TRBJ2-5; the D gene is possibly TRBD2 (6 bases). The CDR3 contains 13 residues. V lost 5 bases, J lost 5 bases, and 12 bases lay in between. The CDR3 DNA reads TGTGCCAGCAGTGGGGGGTTAGGGGAGACCCAGTACTTC. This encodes CASSGGLGETQYF.